What follows are 5 T cell receptor beta chains derived from one specimen sequenced in a study of blood T cell repertoires in COVID-19. Some clones are missing from TCRdb's copy, which holds only in-frame ones; the method was immunoSEQ multiplex PCR. This sample yields approximately 170,000 clones, of which around 85% are seen a single time; approximately 3% belongs to the top ten. The source material was PBMCs or T cells enriched from blood (not recorded which). These receptors were collected from a woman aged 25-40 years who had recovered from COVID-19.

The V gene is TRBV27, the J gene TRBJ2-1; 7 bases are shared with TRBD1. V was pared by 2 bases and J by 6 bases, with 1 base of the junction left unmatched. CDR3 length equals 13 residues. Germline V gene data show CDR1 as MNHEY and CDR2 as SMNVEV (reference sequence). CDR3 sequence reads: CASSLGTANEQFF. CDR3 sequence (DNA): TGTGCCAGCAGTTTAGGGACAGCCAATGAGCAGTTCTTC.

CDR3 residues: CASSTQGGSGELFF. In nucleotides, the CDR3 is TGTGCCAGTAGTACCCAGGGGGGATCCGGGGAGCTGTTTTTT. The V call is TRBV19, the J call TRBJ2-2, with D perhaps matching TRBD1 (7 bases). Per the germline V gene, CDR1 is LNHDA and CDR2 is SQIVND (reference sequence). The CDR3 runs 14 residues. The germline V and J ends were trimmed by 4 bases and 6 bases, with 12 bases remaining between them.

A single count supports this clone. The chain couples TRBV19 to TRBJ2-2; TRBD1 is a possible D gene (5 bases). The V end was cut by 10 bases, the J end by 5 bases, with 11 bases between. Looked up from germline, CDR1 is LNHDA and CDR2 is SQIVND (reference sequence). The CDR3 totals 12 residues. The CDR3 DNA follows: TGTGCCACACAGGTCCTAACCGGGGAGCTGTTTTTT. Protein: CATQVLTGELFF.

The CDR3 protein is CASSSATGGEKLFF. The CDR3 region has the DNA TGTGCCAGCAGCTCGGCGACAGGGGGTGAAAAACTGTTTTTT. The rearrangement links TRBV5-4 to TRBJ1-4; TRBD1 matches 9 bases. The J segment lost 7 bases and the V segment lost 3 bases, leaving 4 bases of the junction unmatched. Per the germline V gene, CDR1 is SGHNT and CDR2 is YYREEE (reference sequence). The CDR3 has 14 residues.

This chain uses TRBV9 with TRBJ1-2; 7 bases align to TRBD1. J gave up 0 bases and V 0 bases, and 2 bases lay outside the gene matches. This CDR3 contains 15 residues. Germline values: CDR1 SGDLS, CDR2 YYNGEE. In nucleotides, the CDR3 is TGTGCCAGCAGCGTAGGCGGACAGGCTAACTATGGCTACACCTTC. Amino acid sequence: CASSVGGQANYGYTF.